A single TCR beta chain is shown here with its context. Its antigen is still unknown. Base qualities are not at hand, and no much larger clone is one base apart. These data are taken from a study of blood T cell repertoires in COVID-19 (dated by TCRdb to about 2020). Looking at the study overall: Samples from collaborators originated in the United States, Italy and Spain and spanned both the acute and convalescent phases of COVID-19. Deeply sampled blood TCRbeta repertoires from subjects exposed to, actively infected with, or recovered from COVID-19 were included in the dataset. Nearly every sample came with metadata listing a de-identified subject ID, COVID-19 status, age in years and sex. Samples came from the ongoing ImmuneRACE study (first 160 participants) plus 1,254 subjects from 6 global collaborators. The repertoires were made available in a free public database intended to serve as a resource for research on the immune response to SARS-CoV-2. The prospective study material was composed of cDNA or gDNA derived from T cells, B-cell-depleted T cells, or PBMCs. Where HLA class I and class II types were available, the types were taken from metadata supplied by the sample provider, not from assay-based typing.

TCRbeta CDR3 regions were amplified from genomic DNA by means of the immunoSEQ Assay, a bias-controlled multiplex PCR. The paper's processing steps were these. Nucleated cell counts per sample were estimated from amplification of reference gene primers within the assay. To quantify the absolute abundance of each unique TCRbeta CDR3 rearrangement, sequence reads were collapsed and filtered. For each sample, productive Simpson clonality was calculated by taking the square root of Simpson's diversity index across productive rearrangements. TCRdb's version of the immuneACCESS table is confined to in-frame rearrangements and falls short of the full clone set. An unresolved V gene accounts for under half of the shortfall where checked; the remainder is of unknown origin. The DNA was the basis for D and trimming; V, J and clone size are from that table. In all, the sample holds under 250,000 clones, and over 75% of those were seen once. The ten largest clonotypes hold 2.5% to 3.5% of the sample.

The full study reports these points: The amount of clinical and demographic metadata varied by source and participant and was provided uncurated.

Participants in the prospective study were enrolled through a virtual design, were aged about 18 to 100 years, and lived in some 24 United States geographic areas. In the prospective study, cohorts were assigned on the basis of participant-reported clinical history obtained from a screening survey and a study questionnaire. Exposed participants were defined as having been in contact with someone with a PCR-confirmed or clinician-diagnosed COVID-19 case within 2 weeks of study entry. Each participant in the prospective study had whole blood, serum and a nasopharyngeal or oropharyngeal swab collected by mobile phlebotomists. Additional blood draws and questionnaires over an approximately 2-month period could optionally be provided by prospective study participants. Before DNA extraction, blood samples from the prospective study were shipped at room temperature or frozen. Material for sequencing was PBMCs or T cells enriched from blood (not recorded which). This TCR was recovered from a woman aged 40-49 years who had been exposed to COVID-19.

The CDR3 reads CASASRGGSSYNEQFF. The DNA reads TGTGCCAGCGCGAGTAGGGGGGGGAGCTCCTACAATGAGCAGTTCTTC. This chain is built from TRBV2 and TRBJ2-1, with TRBD2 tentatively as D gene (7 bases match). Deletion took 8 bases off V and 0 bases off J, with a span of 17 bases between the germline ends. Per the germline V gene, SNHLY is the CDR1 and FYNNEI is the CDR2. The CDR3 holds 16 amino acids from the cysteine to the phenylalanine. Here the CDR3 DNA is all that survives: 48 bases in frame from base 1.